This TCR beta chain came from a study of cytomegalovirus exposure and HLA in healthy donors. Study observations and caveats: Analyses of presence and absence presupposed an approximately uniform sequencing depth across donors. Rates of TCR association differed by HLA locus in a later analysis, with DRB1 highest and HLA-C lowest. High sensitivity and specificity were reportedly achieved when the classifier diagnosed cytomegalovirus status.

The study ran its PCR with 60 Vbeta and 13 Jbeta primers. Profiling relied on immunoSEQ multiplex PCR, and the TCRdb table lists in-frame clones only, not all of them. The sample contains roughly 130,000 clones, about 70% of which appear only once. Germline loops: CDR1 SEHNR, CDR2 FQNEAQ (reference sequence). The germline V and J ends were trimmed by 5 bases and 3 bases, with 13 bases remaining between them. This CDR3 is 15 amino acids long. Worth noting for this clone: The antigen remains undetermined.

This receptor was obtained from a woman in her sixties in good health and CMV-seropositive. The sample consisted of PBMCs. The chain combines TRBV7-9 with TRBJ1-4; tentative D call: TRBD1 (6 bases). Written as DNA, the CDR3 is TGTGCCAGCAGCCCCCGGACAGAATCTAATGAAAAACTGTTTTTT. Its protein is CASSPRTESNEKLFF.